The source of this T cell receptor (beta chain) is a study of T-cell memory formation after mild COVID-19 (TCRdb year 2021). With respect to the entire study: TCR sequence clusters from the two donors were largely donor specific. Longitudinal TCRalpha and TCRbeta repertoire sequencing tracked T-cell clones expanding and contracting after mild COVID-19 in a couple of donors. Two young, previously healthy adult volunteers, one female and one male, were included in the cohort.

Sequencing took place on an Illumina NovaSeq 6000. TCRalpha and TCRbeta cDNA libraries were constructed by 5'RACE with constant-segment primers, with sample barcodes and unique molecular identifiers being introduced. Trizol reagent was used to extract RNA from every sample. Library amplification was performed in two PCR steps, and a second sample barcode and Illumina TruSeq adapters were introduced in the second step. Libraries were sequenced on an Illumina NovaSeq with 2 x 150 bp paired-end reads. Regarding the original processing steps: Demultiplexing of reads and collapsing into UMI-guided consensus sequences were performed with migec v1.2.7. With mixcr v2.1.11, UMI consensuses were aligned to TRA and TRB V and J templates and assembled into clonotypes. A clonotype was counted as expanded or contracted only if both edgeR and NoisET called the change significant, with noise models trained on biological replicates. For edgeR calls, the thresholds were a false discovery rate-adjusted p below 0.01 and a log2 fold-change of 1. As an exploratory analysis of dynamics, max-normalized trajectories of the 1000 most abundant clonotypes were examined by PCA with hierarchical clustering. The CD4 or CD8 phenotype of responding clones was assigned using the separately sequenced CD4+ and CD8+ repertoires. The public reads were reanalyzed by TCRdb: fastp trimming at Q25, MiXCR alignment, in-frame beta chains only. When rows share a CDR3 protein, they turn into one entry using the most common DNA and genes. The V and J calls shown here were made by TCRdb, not taken from the authors' results. The sample table lists under 550,000 distinct CDR3 sequences, roughly 20% of them with a count of one. Of the sample, roughly 12% falls within the top ten clones.

Summary of the overall study and its limitations: Contracting CD4+ clones were located mainly in the CM and EM memory subsets, whereas CD8+ clones were found to be enriched in EMRA. From day 15 to 85, contracting clones showed balanced CD4/CD8 phenotypes, whereas a second wave of clones that expanded from day 15 to 37 leaned towards CD4+. SARS-CoV-2 specificity was not confirmed for the second-wave clones peaking on day 37. The detection of some responding clones in pre-infection memory suggests that pre-existing cross-reactive memory T cells joined the SARS-CoV-2 response. The study covered only a couple of mild cases, and larger cohorts including severe cases with pre-infection samples were considered necessary.

Ficoll-Paque density gradient centrifugation was the method used to isolate PBMCs. The CDR3 runs 13 residues from the cysteine to the phenylalanine. CDR3 DNA is the only sequence kept; it has 39 bases, read in frame from the first base. CDR1 is given as SSHAT and CDR2 as FNYEAQ, both from the germline V gene (reference sequence). A word on this clonotype: The target of this receptor is not known. Germline is not matched at one junction end, which may reflect a read error.

The chain is made from TRBV7-7 and TRBJ1-1; no D segment can be confidently identified. Sequencing was done on a sample of PBMCs or a T cell subset sorted from them (not recorded which). The sequence was collected from an adult woman who had mild COVID-19 (a few samples of this study predate the infection). The sample titles of this study are shuffled in the database, so cell type and time point are left out; the donor was told from shared clones. CDR3 protein: CASSITMNTEAFF. The DNA sequence reads TGTGCTAGCAGCATTACCATGAACACTGAAGCTTTCTTT. Supplemented by the reference TRBV7-7 and TRBJ1-1 proteins around the CDR3, the complete variable domain is GAGVSQSPRYKVTKRGQDVTLRCDPISSHATLYWYQQALGQGPEFLTYFNYEAQPDKSGLPSDRFSAERPEGSISTLTIQRTEQRDSAMYRCASSITMNTEAFFGQGTRLTVV.